The subject of this entry is one T cell receptor beta chain. Its specificity is unknown. With a J-beta primer mix and a sample-barcoded 5' primer, a second PCR ran 7 to 11 cycles. TCRdb passed the 5' RACE reads through MiXCR, listing each CDR3 protein once. The sample comprises hundreds of thousands of distinct CDR3 sequences, 35% to 40% of which are singletons, and 10% to 15% rests with the top ten. Researchers collected around 10 milliliters of peripheral blood from every single donor. The data were obtained in a study of blood T cells in healthy people across ages. Study-level results: Correlation between TCR beta diversity and naive T cell percentage was strong.

The V gene's germline CDR1 is SGHTA and CDR2 FQGNSA. This CDR3 contains 16 residues. J was trimmed by 0 bases and V by 4 bases; bases with no gene match: 7. The chain recombines TRBV7-2 with TRBJ1-1, with TRBD1 matching over 8 bases. The sequenced sample consisted of blood. The receptor was derived from a man aged 18 to 29 in good health. The CDR3 here is CASSYVRGRVNTEAFF. The CDR3 nucleotides read TGTGCCAGCAGCTATGTCAGGGGGCGGGTGAACACTGAAGCTTTCTTT.